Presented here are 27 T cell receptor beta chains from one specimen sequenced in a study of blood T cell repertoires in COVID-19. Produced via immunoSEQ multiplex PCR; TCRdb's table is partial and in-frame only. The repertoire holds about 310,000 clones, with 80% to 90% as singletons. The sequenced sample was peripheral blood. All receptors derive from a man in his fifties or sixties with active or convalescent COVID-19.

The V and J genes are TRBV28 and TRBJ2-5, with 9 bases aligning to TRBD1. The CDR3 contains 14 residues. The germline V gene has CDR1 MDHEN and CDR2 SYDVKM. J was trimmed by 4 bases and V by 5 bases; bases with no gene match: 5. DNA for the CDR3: TGTGCCAGCAGTGGGACAGGGTATTCAGAGACCCAGTACTTC. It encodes CASSGTGYSETQYF.

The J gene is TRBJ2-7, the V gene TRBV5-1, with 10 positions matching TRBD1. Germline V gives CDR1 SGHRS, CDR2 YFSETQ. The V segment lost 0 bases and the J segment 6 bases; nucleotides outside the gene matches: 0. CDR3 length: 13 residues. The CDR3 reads CASSLGTGGEQYF. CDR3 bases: TGCGCCAGCAGCTTGGGGACAGGGGGCGAGCAGTACTTC.

The DNA for the CDR3 is TGCGCCAGCACCCGGACAGCAACTAATGAAAAACTGTTTTTT. Amino acids: CASTRTATNEKLFF. V usage is TRBV5-1 and J usage is TRBJ1-4; D might be TRBD1 (6 bases). CDR3 size: 14 residues. Trimming removed 6 bases at V and 0 bases at J, with 9 bases between. CDR1 and CDR2 (germline): SGHRS, YFSETQ.

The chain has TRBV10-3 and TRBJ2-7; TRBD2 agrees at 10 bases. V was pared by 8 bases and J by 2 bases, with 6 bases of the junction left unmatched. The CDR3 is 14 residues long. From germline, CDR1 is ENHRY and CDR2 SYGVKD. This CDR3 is CAIGALAGAYEQYF. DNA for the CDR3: TGTGCCATCGGGGCCCTAGCGGGGGCCTACGAGCAGTACTTC.

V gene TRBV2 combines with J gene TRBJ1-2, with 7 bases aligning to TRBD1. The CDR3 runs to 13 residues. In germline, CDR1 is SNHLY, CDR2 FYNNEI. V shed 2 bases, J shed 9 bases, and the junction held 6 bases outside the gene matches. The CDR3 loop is CASSERQGGSYTF. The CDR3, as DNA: TGTGCCAGCAGTGAAAGACAGGGAGGTAGCTACACCTTC.

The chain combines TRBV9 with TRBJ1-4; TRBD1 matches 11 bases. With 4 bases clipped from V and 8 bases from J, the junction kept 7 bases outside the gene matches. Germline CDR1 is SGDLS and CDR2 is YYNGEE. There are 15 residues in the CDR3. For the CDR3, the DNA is TGTGCCAGCAGCTCCCGGACAGGGGGCCAGGAAAAACTGTTTTTT. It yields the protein CASSSRTGGQEKLFF.

CDR3 nucleotide sequence: TGTGCCAGCGGGGGGGGAACCGGGCCCAACTATGGCTACACCTTC. The encoded protein is CASGGGTGPNYGYTF. This chain links TRBV27 with TRBJ1-2; possibly TRBD1 for D (5 bases). V shed 8 bases and J shed 2 bases, with 18 bases lying between them. This CDR3 is 15 amino acids long. Germline CDR1 reads MNHEY; CDR2 reads SMNVEV (reference sequence).

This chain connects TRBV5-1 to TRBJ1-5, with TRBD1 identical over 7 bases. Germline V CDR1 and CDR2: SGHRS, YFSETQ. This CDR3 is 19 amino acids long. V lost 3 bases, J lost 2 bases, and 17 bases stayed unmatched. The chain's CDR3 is CASSYTDRIDLQGNQPQHF. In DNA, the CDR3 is TGCGCCAGCAGCTATACGGACAGGATAGATCTCCAGGGCAATCAGCCCCAGCATTTT.

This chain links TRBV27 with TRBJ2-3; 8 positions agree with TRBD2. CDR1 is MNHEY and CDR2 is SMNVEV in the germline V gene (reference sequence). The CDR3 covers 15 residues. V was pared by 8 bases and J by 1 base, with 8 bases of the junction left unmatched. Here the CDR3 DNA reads TGTGCCAGCGGGTTGGGGCGGGAGGGCACAGATACGCAGTATTTT. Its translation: CASGLGREGTDTQYF.

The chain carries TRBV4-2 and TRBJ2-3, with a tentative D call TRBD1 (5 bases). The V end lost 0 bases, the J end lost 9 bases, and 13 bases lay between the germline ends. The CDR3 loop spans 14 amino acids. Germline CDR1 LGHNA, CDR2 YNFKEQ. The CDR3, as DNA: TGTGCCAGCAGCCAAGAGCAAGGGGCTGCGACGCAGTATTTT. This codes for CASSQEQGAATQYF.

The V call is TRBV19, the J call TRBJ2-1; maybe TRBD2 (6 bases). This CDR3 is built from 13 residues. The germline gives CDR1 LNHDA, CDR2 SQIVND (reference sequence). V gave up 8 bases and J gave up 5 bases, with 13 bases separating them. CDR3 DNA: TGTGCCAGTTCTTGGATAGCGGACAATGAGCAGTTCTTC. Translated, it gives CASSWIADNEQFF.

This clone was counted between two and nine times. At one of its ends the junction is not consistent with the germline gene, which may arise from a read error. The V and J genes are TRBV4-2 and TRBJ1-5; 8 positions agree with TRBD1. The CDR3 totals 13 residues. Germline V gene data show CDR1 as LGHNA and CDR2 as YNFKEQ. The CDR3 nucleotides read TGTGCCAGCAGCCAATCTGCGGGACAGGATCCTTATTTT. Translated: CASSQSAGQDPYF.

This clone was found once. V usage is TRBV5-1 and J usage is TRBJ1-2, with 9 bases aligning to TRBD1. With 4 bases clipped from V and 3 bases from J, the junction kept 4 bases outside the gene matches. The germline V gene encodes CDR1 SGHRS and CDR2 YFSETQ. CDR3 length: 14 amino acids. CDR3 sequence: CASSNRGQDYGYTF. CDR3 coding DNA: TGCGCCAGCAGCAACAGGGGGCAGGACTATGGCTACACCTTC.

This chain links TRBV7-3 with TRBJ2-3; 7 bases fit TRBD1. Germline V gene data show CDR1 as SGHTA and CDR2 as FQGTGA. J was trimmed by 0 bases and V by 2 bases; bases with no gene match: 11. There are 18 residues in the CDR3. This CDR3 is CASSLAPRTGTSTDTQYF. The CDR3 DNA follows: TGTGCCAGCAGCTTAGCCCCAAGGACAGGTACTAGCACAGATACGCAGTATTTT. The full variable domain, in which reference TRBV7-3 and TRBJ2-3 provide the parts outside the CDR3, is GAGVSQTPSNKVTEKGKYVELRCDPISGHTALYWYRQSLGQGPEFLIYFQGTGAADDSGLPNDRFFAVRPEGSVSTLKIQRTERGDSAVYLCASSLAPRTGTSTDTQYFGPGTRLTVL.

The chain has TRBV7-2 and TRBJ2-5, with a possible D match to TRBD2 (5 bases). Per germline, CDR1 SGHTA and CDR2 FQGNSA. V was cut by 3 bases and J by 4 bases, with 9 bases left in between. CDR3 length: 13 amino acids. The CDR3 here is CASSFSSRETQYF. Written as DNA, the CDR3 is TGTGCCAGCAGCTTCTCTAGCCGAGAGACCCAGTACTTC.

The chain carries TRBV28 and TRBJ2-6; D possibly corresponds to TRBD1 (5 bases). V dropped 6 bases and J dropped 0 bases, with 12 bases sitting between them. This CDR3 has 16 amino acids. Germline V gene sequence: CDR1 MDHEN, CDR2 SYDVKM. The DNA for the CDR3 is TGTGCCAGCAGACGTGACGGACACTCTGGGGCCAACGTCCTGACTTTC. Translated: CASRRDGHSGANVLTF.

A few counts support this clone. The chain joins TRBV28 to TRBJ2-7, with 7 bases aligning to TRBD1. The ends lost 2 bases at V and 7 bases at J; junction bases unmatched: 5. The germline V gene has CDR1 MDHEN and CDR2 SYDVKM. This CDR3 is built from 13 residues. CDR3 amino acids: CASSLRGPKEQYF. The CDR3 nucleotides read TGTGCCAGCAGTTTAAGGGGGCCTAAAGAGCAGTACTTC.

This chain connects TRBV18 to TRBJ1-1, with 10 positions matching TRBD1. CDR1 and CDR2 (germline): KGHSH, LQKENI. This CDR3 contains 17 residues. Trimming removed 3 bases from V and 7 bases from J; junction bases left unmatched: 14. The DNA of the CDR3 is TGTGCCAGCTCACCTGACAGGGGGCGCGGGAAGGGTGTTGAAGCTTTCTTT. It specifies CASSPDRGRGKGVEAFF.

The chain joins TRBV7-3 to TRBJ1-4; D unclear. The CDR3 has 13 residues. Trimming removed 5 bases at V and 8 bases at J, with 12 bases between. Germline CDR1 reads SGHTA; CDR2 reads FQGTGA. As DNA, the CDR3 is TGTGCCAGCAGCCTCCTACCGCCGGAAAAACTGTTTTTT. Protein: CASSLLPPEKLFF.

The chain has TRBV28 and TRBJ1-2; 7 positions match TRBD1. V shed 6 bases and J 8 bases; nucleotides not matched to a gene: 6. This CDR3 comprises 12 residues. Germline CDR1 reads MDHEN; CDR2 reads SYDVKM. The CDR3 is CASRGTVRGYTF. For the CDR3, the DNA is TGTGCCAGCAGGGGGACAGTTAGAGGCTACACCTTC.

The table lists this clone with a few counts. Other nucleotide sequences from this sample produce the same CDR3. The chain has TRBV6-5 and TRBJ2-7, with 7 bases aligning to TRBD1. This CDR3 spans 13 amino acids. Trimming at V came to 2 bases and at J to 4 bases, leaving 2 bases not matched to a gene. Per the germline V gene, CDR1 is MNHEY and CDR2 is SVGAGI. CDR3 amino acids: CASSYRTGYEQYF. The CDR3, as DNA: TGTGCCAGCAGTTACCGGACAGGATACGAGCAGTACTTC.

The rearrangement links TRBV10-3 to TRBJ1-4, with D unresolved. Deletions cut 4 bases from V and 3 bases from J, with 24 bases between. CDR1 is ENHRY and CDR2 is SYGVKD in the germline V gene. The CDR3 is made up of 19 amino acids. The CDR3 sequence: CAISATGRGHPRANEKLFF. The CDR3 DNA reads TGTGCCATCAGTGCTACGGGCCGGGGTCATCCGAGAGCTAATGAAAAACTGTTTTTT.

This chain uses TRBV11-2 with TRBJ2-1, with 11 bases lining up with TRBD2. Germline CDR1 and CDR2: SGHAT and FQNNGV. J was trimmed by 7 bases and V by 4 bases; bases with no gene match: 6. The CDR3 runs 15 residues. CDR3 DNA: TGTGCCAGCAGCTCAACTAGCGGGAGAGGGAATGAGCAGTTCTTC. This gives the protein CASSSTSGRGNEQFF.

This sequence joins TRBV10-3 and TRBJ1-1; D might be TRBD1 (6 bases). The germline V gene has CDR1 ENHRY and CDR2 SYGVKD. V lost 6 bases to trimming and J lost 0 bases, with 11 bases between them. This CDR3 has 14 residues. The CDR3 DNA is TGTGCCATCAGCGAAGGACAGCTGAACACTGAAGCTTTCTTT. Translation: CAISEGQLNTEAFF.

CDR3 nucleotides: TGTGCCAGCAGCGTACTCGGGACTAGCGGGAGTAGCAGTACGCAGTATTTT. Its protein product is CASSVLGTSGSSSTQYF. The chain is built from TRBV9 and TRBJ2-3; TRBD2 matches 14 bases. The junction had 9 bases not matched to a gene; V was cut back by 1 base and J by 8 bases. From germline, CDR1 is SGDLS and CDR2 YYNGEE. This CDR3 is built from 17 residues.

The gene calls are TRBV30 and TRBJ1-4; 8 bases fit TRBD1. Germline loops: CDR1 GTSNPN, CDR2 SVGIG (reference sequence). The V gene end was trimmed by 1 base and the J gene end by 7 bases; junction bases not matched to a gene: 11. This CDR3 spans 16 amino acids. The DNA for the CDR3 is TGTGCCTGGAGTGAGGCAGGGGGCGGTGTGAGTGAAAAACTGTTTTTT. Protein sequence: CAWSEAGGGVSEKLFF.

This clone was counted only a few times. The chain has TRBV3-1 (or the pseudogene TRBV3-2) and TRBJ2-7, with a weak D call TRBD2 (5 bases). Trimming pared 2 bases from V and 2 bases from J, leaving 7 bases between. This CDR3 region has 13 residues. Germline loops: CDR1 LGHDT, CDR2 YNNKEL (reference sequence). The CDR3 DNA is TGTGCCAGCAGCCAAACCGGGACCTACGAGCAGTACTTC. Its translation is CASSQTGTYEQYF.